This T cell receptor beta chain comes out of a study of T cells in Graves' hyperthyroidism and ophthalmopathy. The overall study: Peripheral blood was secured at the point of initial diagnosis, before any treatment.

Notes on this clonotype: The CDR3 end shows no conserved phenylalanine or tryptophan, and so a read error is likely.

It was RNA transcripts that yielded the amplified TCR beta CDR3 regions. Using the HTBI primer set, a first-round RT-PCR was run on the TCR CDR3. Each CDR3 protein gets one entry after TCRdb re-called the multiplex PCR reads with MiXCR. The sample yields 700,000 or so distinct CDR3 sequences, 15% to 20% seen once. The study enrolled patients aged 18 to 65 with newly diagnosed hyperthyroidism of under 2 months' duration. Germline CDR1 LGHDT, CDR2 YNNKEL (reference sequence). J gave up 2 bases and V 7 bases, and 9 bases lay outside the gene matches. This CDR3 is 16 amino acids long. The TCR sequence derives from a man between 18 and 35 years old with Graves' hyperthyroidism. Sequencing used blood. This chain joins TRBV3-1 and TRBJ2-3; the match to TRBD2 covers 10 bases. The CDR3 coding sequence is TGTGCCAGCACTACAAGGCTAGCGGGAGACACAGATACGCAGTATCTT. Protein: CASTTRLAGDTDTQYL.